These 17 T cell receptor beta chains came from one sample sequenced in a study of shared clonotypes between healthy human individuals. Produced via immunoSEQ multiplex PCR; TCRdb's table is partial and in-frame only. This sample yields roughly 1,000,000 clones, of which 70% to 80% are seen a single time; around 0.61% belongs to the top ten. The sequencing input was memory CD4+ T cells from PBMCs. Sample subset: CD45RA-negative fraction. The receptors stem from a young man in good health. Some clones in this sample may be carry-over from other donors' samples.

A few counts support this clone. The J gene is TRBJ2-7, the V gene TRBV10-3; D remains unclear. Trimming took off 2 bases at V and 0 bases at J, with 11 bases between the two ends. CDR1 is ENHRY and CDR2 is SYGVKD in the germline V gene. This CDR3 has 15 residues. The CDR3, as DNA: TGTGCCATCAGTGAGGTCTCGCAAAACTCCTACGAGCAGTACTTC. Protein: CAISEVSQNSYEQYF.

As for this clone: A far larger clone is off by one base, so a read error is likely. The chain is built from TRBV4-3 and TRBJ2-7; D is possibly TRBD1 (6 bases). The germline V and J ends were trimmed by 2 bases and 4 bases, with 12 bases remaining between them. The germline V gene has CDR1 LGHNA and CDR2 YSLEER. The CDR3 length is 14 residues. In nucleotides, the CDR3 is TGCGCCAGCAGCCAACAGACAGGAAAATACGAGCAGTACTTC. It specifies CASSQQTGKYEQYF.

This chain joins TRBV2 and TRBJ2-4; the match to TRBD1 covers 10 bases. The germline V gene encodes CDR1 SNHLY and CDR2 FYNNEI. The CDR3 contains 20 residues. J gave up 8 bases and V 6 bases, and 25 bases lay outside the gene matches. CDR3 sequence: CASSDLRLEHFRTGGDIQYF. Here the CDR3 DNA reads TGTGCCAGCAGCGATCTACGGCTGGAACACTTTAGGACAGGGGGAGACATTCAGTACTTC.

As for this clone: The sample holds other DNA sequences that translate to the same CDR3. The rearrangement joins TRBV2 to TRBJ1-1; D is undetermined. This CDR3 contains 14 residues. V gave up 4 bases and J gave up 0 bases, with 9 bases separating them. From germline, CDR1 is SNHLY and CDR2 FYNNEI. Written as DNA, the CDR3 is TGTGCCAGCAGTGTAGGGCAAATGAACACTGAAGCTTTCTTT. It specifies CASSVGQMNTEAFF.

The gene calls are TRBV7-9 and TRBJ2-7; TRBD2 matches 8 bases. Germline CDR1 reads SEHNR; CDR2 reads FQNEAQ (reference sequence). The CDR3 has 13 residues. The V and J ends lost 5 bases and 8 bases, in that order; junction bases with no gene match: 8. The CDR3 loop is CASSPAGGEKQYF. In nucleotides, the CDR3 is TGTGCCAGCAGCCCCGCGGGGGGTGAAAAGCAGTACTTC.

In regard to this clone: This may arise from a read error, as a much more abundant clone is one base away. The same CDR3 can be traced to other DNA sequences in this sample. This chain links TRBV28 with TRBJ1-2, with TRBD1 matching over 9 bases. The CDR3 length is 12 residues. J was trimmed by 5 bases and V by 5 bases; bases with no gene match: 0. Germline assignment: CDR1 MDHEN and CDR2 SYDVKM. CDR3 in DNA: TGTGCCAGCAGTGACAGGGGGTATGGCTACACCTTC. This sequence encodes CASSDRGYGYTF.

The V and J genes are TRBV11-2 and TRBJ1-3; D ambiguous. The V and J ends lost 5 bases and 0 bases respectively, with 2 bases between them. The CDR3 has 12 residues. Per germline, CDR1 SGHAT and CDR2 FQNNGV. CDR3 nucleotides: TGTGCCAGCAGCACCTCTGGAAACACCATATATTTT. It yields the protein CASSTSGNTIYF.

A single count supports this clone. The chain employs TRBV19 and TRBJ1-2; D unclear. The CDR3 covers 12 residues. Germline CDR1 LNHDA, CDR2 SQIVND (reference sequence). V shed 3 bases and J shed 4 bases, with 6 bases lying between them. The DNA for the CDR3 is TGTGCCAGTAGTATTACGCCCTATGGCTACACCTTC. This encodes CASSITPYGYTF.

The V and J genes are TRBV6-5 and TRBJ2-7; D is possibly TRBD2 (6 bases). V was pared by 4 bases and J by 9 bases, with 10 bases between. Germline V CDR1 and CDR2: MNHEY, SVGAGI. The length of the CDR3 is 11 residues. The CDR3 here is CASSSQEGQYF. The CDR3, as DNA: TGTGCCAGCAGTTCCCAGGAGGGGCAGTACTTC.

About this clone itself: A much larger clonotype is one base distant, so this may be a read error. The sample contains more than one DNA sequence encoding this CDR3. CDR3 in amino acids: CASSLDTYGYTF. Written as DNA, the CDR3 is TGTGCCAGCAGTTTGGACACCTATGGCTACACCTTC. The gene calls are TRBV28 and TRBJ1-2; weak D call: TRBD1 (5 bases). Trimming stripped 3 bases from V and 4 bases from J, with 6 bases between. The length of the CDR3 is 12 residues. Germline CDR1 MDHEN, CDR2 SYDVKM.

This chain's CDR3 is CASSLRRSNYGYTF. The CDR3 bases are TGTGCCAGCAGTCTGAGACGTTCGAACTATGGCTACACCTTC. The chain combines TRBV28 with TRBJ1-2; no clear D. Trimming removed 5 bases from V and 2 bases from J, with 12 bases in between. CDR3 size: 14 residues. Germline V gene data show CDR1 as MDHEN and CDR2 as SYDVKM.

The rearrangement joins TRBV7-9 to TRBJ2-1; the D gene is possibly TRBD2 (6 bases). Looked up from germline, CDR1 is SEHNR and CDR2 is FQNEAQ (reference sequence). The CDR3 contains 15 residues. The V end was cut by 8 bases, the J end by 2 bases, with 16 bases between. CDR3 sequence (DNA): TGTGCCAGCGGGTGGCGGGAATGGACCTACAATGAGCAGTTCTTC. Its translation is CASGWREWTYNEQFF.

This clone was seen a handful of times. The V call is TRBV30, the J call TRBJ1-2, with D unclear. Germline values: CDR1 GTSNPN, CDR2 SVGIG (reference sequence). CDR3 length: 13 residues. V dropped 2 bases and J dropped 1 base, with 8 bases sitting between them. CDR3 sequence reads: CAWSSRSNYGYTF. The CDR3 region has the DNA TGTGCCTGGAGTTCCCGAAGTAACTATGGCTACACCTTC.

V and J are TRBV5-8 and TRBJ1-3, with D unclear. Trimming took 0 bases from V and 0 from J, leaving 10 bases between them. The CDR3 covers 16 residues. Germline V lookup: CDR1 SGHTS, CDR2 YDEGEE. The CDR3 protein is CASSLGVGRSGNTIYF. CDR3 in DNA: TGTGCCAGCAGCTTGGGTGTAGGGCGCTCTGGAAACACCATATATTTT.

As to this clone: A read error is possible here, since a much larger clone lies one base away. The chain carries TRBV5-4 and TRBJ1-1; TRBD1 is a possible D gene (5 bases). Per germline, CDR1 SGHNT and CDR2 YYREEE (reference sequence). This CDR3 has 14 amino acids. Trimming stripped 0 bases from V and 2 bases from J, with 8 bases between. For the CDR3, the DNA is TGTGCCAGCAGCTTGGGACAGACTAACACTGAAGCTTTCTTT. It codes for CASSLGQTNTEAFF.

Note on this clone: This same CDR3 is encoded by further DNA sequences in the sample. This chain links TRBV7-2 with TRBJ2-6; 7 nucleotides match TRBD2. The CDR3 is 15 amino acids. Looked up from germline, CDR1 is SGHTA and CDR2 is FQGNSA. V lost 3 bases to trimming and J lost 3 bases; unmatched junction nucleotides: 2. DNA for the CDR3: TGTGCCAGCAGCTTCACTAGCGTTGGGGCCAACGTCCTGACTTTC. Protein product: CASSFTSVGANVLTF.

DNA of the CDR3: TGCGCCAGCAGCCCGCCCCCTGGGACAGCGAACACAGATACGCAGTATTTT. Translating it yields CASSPPPGTANTDTQYF. The gene calls are TRBV4-1 and TRBJ2-3, with TRBD1 matching over 7 bases. The CDR3 is 17 residues long. Germline lookup yields CDR1 MGHRA and CDR2 YSYEKL. The ends lost 4 bases at V and 2 bases at J; junction bases unmatched: 12.